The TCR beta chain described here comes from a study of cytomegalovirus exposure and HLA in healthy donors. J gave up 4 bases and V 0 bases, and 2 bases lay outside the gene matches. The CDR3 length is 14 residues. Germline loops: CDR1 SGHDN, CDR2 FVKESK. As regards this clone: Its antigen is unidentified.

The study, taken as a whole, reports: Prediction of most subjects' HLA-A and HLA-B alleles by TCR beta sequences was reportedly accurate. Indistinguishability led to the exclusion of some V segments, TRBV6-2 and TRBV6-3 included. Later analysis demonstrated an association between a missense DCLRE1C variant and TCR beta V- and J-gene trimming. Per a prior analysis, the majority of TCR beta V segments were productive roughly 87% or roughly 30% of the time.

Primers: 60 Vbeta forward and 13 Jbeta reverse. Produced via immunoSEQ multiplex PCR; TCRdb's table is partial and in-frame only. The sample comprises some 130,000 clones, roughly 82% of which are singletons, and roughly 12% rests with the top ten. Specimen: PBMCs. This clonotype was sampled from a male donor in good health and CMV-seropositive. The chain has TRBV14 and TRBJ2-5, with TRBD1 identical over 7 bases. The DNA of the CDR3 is TGTGCCAGCAGCCAAGATGCAGGGGGAGAGACCCAGTACTTC. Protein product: CASSQDAGGETQYF. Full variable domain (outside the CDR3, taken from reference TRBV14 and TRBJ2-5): EAGVTQFPSHSVIEKGQTVTLRCDPISGHDNLYWYRRVMGKEIKFLLHFVKESKQDESGMPNNRFLAERTGGTYSTLKVQPAELEDSGVYFCASSQDAGGETQYFGPGTRLLVL.